The entry below gives a single T cell receptor (beta chain) sequence along with its context. This sample was taken from a study of blood T cell repertoires in COVID-19. Whole-study context: Some COVID-19 samples were acute and others convalescent; all came from the United States, Italy and Spain.

Source study methods: Amplification with reference gene primers provided the estimates of nucleated cell counts. Profiled with immunoSEQ multiplex PCR; TCRdb holds only in-frame clones, not every one. That table is the source of V, J and clone size, and D and trimming were worked out from the DNA. The data hold 250,000 to 300,000 clones, with roughly 84% observed a single time. The receptor comes from a woman between 18 and 29 years old with acute or convalescent COVID-19. The sequenced material came from peripheral blood.

This chain's CDR3 is CASSLTRGSNTGELFF. The CDR3 DNA sequence: TGTGCCAGCAGCTTAACGCGGGGGTCTAACACCGGGGAGCTGTTTTTT. V and J are TRBV7-6 and TRBJ2-2; 7 positions match TRBD2. The CDR3 runs to 16 residues. With 2 bases clipped from V and 2 bases from J, the junction kept 5 bases outside the gene matches. CDR1 SGHVS and CDR2 FNYEAQ come from the germline V gene.